This T cell receptor beta chain was identified during a study of CD8+ T cells in alopecia areata. Study context: A regimen of oral tofacitinib, 5 to 10 mg twice daily, was given to treated patients.

About this clone itself: Its matching antigen is unknown.

RNA, once extracted, was reverse transcribed into cDNA for use as the sequencing template. Profiled with immunoSEQ multiplex PCR; TCRdb holds only in-frame clones, not every one. Altogether roughly 200,000 clones are present, roughly 60% being singletons, with the ten largest covering 1.7%. Germline V gene lookup returns CDR1 GTSNPN and CDR2 SVGIG (reference sequence). The junction had 4 bases not matched to a gene; V was cut back by 4 bases and J by 5 bases. The CDR3 runs 12 residues. Study results and caveats: An increase in clonality over normal scalp was evident in lesional scalp, especially alopecia totalis/universalis.

The sequencing used CD4+ T cells sorted from blood, collected at week 0. The V call is TRBV30, the J call TRBJ1-1, with 7 bases that match TRBD1. The clonotype comes from a human donor with alopecia areata. In nucleotides, the CDR3 is TGTGCCTGGACAAGGGGGCTAACTGAAGCTTTCTTT. Its protein is CAWTRGLTEAFF.